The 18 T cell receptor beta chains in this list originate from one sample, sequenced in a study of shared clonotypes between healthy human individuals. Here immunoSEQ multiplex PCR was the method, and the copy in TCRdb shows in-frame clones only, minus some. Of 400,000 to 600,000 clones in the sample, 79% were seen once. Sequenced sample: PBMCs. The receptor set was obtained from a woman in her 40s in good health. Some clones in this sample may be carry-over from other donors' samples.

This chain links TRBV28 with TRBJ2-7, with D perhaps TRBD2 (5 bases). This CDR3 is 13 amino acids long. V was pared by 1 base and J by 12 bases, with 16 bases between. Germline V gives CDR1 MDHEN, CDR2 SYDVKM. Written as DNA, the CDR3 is TGTGCCAGCAGTTTATCTAAAGCGGAGGTGCGGTACTTC. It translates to CASSLSKAEVRYF.

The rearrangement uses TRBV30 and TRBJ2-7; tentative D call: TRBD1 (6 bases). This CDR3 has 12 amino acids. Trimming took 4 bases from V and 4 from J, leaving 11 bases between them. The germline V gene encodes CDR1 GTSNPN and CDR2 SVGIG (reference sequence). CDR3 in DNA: TGTGCCTGGAACAGGGTTGAGTACGAGCAGTACTTC. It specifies CAWNRVEYEQYF.

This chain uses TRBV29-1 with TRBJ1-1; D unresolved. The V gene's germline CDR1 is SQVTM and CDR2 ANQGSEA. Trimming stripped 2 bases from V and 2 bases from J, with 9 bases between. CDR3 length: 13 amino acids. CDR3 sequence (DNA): TGCAGCGTTGAACTCCAGGCTAACACTGAAGCTTTCTTT. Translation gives CSVELQANTEAFF.

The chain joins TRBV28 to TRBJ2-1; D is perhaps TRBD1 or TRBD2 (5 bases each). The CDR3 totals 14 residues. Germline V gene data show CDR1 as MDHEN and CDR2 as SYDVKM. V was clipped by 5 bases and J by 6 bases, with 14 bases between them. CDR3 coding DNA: TGTGCCAGCAGTCCCCCGGGGCTTAGCAATGAGCAGTTCTTC. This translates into CASSPPGLSNEQFF. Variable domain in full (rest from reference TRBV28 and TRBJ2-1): DVKVTQSSRYLVKRTGEKVFLECVQDMDHENMFWYRQDPGLGLRLIYFSYDVKMKEKGDIPEGYSVSREKKERFSLILESASTNQTSMYLCASSPPGLSNEQFFGPGTRLTVL.

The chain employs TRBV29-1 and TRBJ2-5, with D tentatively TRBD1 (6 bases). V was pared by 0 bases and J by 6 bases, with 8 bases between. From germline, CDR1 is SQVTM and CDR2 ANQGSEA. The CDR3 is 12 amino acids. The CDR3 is CSVEDRGQTQYF. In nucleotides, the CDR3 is TGCAGCGTTGAAGACAGGGGACAGACCCAGTACTTC.

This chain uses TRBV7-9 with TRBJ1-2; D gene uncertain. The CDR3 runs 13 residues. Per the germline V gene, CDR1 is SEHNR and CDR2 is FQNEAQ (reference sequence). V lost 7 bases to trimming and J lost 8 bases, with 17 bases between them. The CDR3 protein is CASTLRSREGYTF. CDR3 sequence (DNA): TGTGCCAGCACCCTAAGGTCCAGAGAGGGCTACACCTTC.

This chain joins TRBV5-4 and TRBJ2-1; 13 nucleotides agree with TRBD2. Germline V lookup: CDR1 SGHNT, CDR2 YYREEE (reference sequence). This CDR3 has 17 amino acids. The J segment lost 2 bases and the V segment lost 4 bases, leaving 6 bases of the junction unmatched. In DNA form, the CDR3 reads TGTGCCAGCAGCGCCCGGACTAGCGGGAGTCCCTACAATGAGCAGTTCTTC. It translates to CASSARTSGSPYNEQFF.

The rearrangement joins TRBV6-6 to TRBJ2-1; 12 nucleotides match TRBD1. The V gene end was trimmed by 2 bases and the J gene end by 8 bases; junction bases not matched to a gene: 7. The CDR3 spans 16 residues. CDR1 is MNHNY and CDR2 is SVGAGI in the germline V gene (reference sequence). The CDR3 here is CASSYNVGQGADEQFF. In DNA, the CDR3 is TGTGCCAGCAGTTACAACGTGGGACAGGGGGCTGATGAGCAGTTCTTC.

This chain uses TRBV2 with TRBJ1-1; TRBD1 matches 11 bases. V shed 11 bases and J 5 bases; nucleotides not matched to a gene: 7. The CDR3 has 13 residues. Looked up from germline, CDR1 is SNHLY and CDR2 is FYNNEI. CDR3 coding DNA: TGTGCCTGGAAGGACAGGGGGCGGACTGAAGCTTTCTTT. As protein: CAWKDRGRTEAFF.

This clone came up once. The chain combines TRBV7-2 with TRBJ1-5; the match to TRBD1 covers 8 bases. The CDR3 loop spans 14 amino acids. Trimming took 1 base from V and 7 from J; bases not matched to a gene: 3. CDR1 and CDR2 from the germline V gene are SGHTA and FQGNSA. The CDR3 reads CASSLDRGEQPQHF. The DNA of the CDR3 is TGTGCCAGCAGCTTAGACAGGGGGGAACAGCCCCAGCATTTT.

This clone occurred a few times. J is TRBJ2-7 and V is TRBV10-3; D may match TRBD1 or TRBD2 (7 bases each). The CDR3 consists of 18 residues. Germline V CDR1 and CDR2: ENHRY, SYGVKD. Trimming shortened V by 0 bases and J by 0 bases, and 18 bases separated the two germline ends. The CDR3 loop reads CAISESIGRGLPSYEQYF. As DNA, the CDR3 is TGTGCCATCAGTGAGTCGATAGGGAGGGGGCTCCCCTCCTACGAGCAGTACTTC.

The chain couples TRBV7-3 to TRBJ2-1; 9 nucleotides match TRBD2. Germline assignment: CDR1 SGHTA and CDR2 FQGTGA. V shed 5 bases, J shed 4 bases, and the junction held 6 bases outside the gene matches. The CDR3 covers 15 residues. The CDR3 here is CASSPLAGNYNEQFF. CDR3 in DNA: TGTGCCAGCAGCCCCCTAGCGGGAAATTACAATGAGCAGTTCTTC. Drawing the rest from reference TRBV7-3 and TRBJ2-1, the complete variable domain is GAGVSQTPSNKVTEKGKYVELRCDPISGHTALYWYRQSLGQGPEFLIYFQGTGAADDSGLPNDRFFAVRPEGSVSTLKIQRTERGDSAVYLCASSPLAGNYNEQFFGPGTRLTVL.

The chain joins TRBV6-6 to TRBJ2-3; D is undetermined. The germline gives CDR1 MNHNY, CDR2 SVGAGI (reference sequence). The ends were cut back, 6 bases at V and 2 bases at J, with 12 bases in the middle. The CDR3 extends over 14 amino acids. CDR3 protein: CASSQRFSTDTQYF. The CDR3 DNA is TGTGCCAGCAGCCAAAGGTTCTCCACAGATACGCAGTATTTT.

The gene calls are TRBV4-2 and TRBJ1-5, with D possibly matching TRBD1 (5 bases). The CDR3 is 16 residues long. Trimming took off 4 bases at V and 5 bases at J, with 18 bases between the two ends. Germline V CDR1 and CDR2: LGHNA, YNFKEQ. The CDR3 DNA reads TGTGCCAGCAGCCCTCGGGGGGGGGACTGGGATCAGCCCCAGCATTTT. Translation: CASSPRGGDWDQPQHF.

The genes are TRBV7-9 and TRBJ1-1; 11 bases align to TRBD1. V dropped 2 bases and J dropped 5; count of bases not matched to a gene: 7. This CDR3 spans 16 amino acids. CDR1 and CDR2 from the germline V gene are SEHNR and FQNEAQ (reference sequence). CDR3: CASSLLWDRGRTEAFF. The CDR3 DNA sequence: TGTGCCAGCAGCTTACTCTGGGACAGGGGGAGAACTGAAGCTTTCTTT.

This chain's CDR3 is CASSRQGLGTEAFF. CDR3 DNA sequence: TGTGCCAGCAGCCGACAGGGGCTGGGCACTGAAGCTTTCTTT. The genes are TRBV7-2 and TRBJ1-1; TRBD1 aligns across 8 bases. Germline V gene data show CDR1 as SGHTA and CDR2 as FQGNSA. V shed 5 bases, J shed 4 bases, and the junction held 6 bases outside the gene matches. The CDR3 is 14 amino acids.

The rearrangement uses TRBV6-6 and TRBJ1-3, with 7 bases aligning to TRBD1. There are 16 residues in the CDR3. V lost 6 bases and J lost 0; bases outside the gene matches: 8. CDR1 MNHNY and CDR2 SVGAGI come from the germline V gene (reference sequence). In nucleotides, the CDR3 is TGTGCCAGCAGCAATACAGGGGAACCCTCTGGAAACACCATATATTTT. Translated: CASSNTGEPSGNTIYF.

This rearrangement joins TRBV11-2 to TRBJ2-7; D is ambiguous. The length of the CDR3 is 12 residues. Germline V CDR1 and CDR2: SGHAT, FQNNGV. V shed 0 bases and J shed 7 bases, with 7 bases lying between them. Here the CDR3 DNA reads TGTGCCAGCAGCTTAGACCCCCTTGAGCAGTACTTC. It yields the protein CASSLDPLEQYF. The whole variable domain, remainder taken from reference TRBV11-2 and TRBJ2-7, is EAGVAQSPRYKIIEKRQSVAFWCNPISGHATLYWYQQILGQGPKLLIQFQNNGVVDDSQLPKDRFSAERLKGVDSTLKIQPAKLEDSAVYLCASSLDPLEQYFGPGTRLTVT.